This paragraph covers one TCR beta chain sequence. The CDR3 loop spans 13 amino acids. Trimming left V 11 bases short and J 5 bases short, with 19 bases between. The V gene's germline CDR1 is MNHEY and CDR2 SMNVEV (reference sequence). This sample is drawn from a study of OX40 agonist ivuxolimab in advanced cancers. The data were produced by immunoSEQ multiplex PCR, yet TCRdb's version contains in-frame clones alone and is incomplete. Of about 3,400 clones in the sample, 70% to 80% were seen once. Source: CD4+ or CD8+ T cells sorted from blood, taken in a trial of the OX40 agonist ivuxolimab. This sequence joins TRBV27 and TRBJ2-7; D gene unclear. This TCR was recovered from an adult with an advanced solid tumor such as melanoma, head and neck, liver or kidney cancer. CDR3 protein: CAAGFPRSHEQYF. DNA for the CDR3: TGTGCCGCCGGGTTTCCCCGCAGCCACGAGCAGTACTTC.